This TCR beta chain was found in a study of cytomegalovirus exposure and HLA in healthy donors. Germline V gene data show CDR1 as SGDLS and CDR2 as YYNGEE. Germline trimming cut 4 bases from V and 6 bases from J; bases unmatched to any gene: 8. There are 14 residues in the CDR3. Comments on this clone: Its antigen remains unidentified.

General study findings and limits: A later analysis showed that HLA-associated TCR beta chains had undergone more clonal expansion than equally common others.

PCR amplification relied on 60 Vbeta primers (plus 13 Jbeta primers). Clones were read by immunoSEQ multiplex PCR, and TCRdb kept only the in-frame ones, dropping some. Here the sample spans about 190,000 clones, approximately 84% being singletons. Sequencing was carried out using PBMCs. The chain links TRBV9 to TRBJ2-3; 7 nucleotides line up with TRBD1. The TCR sequence derives from a woman in her forties or fifties in good health and CMV-seropositive. CDR3 in DNA: TGTGCCAGCAGCACACGGGACAGTGGGGATACGCAGTATTTT. This gives the protein CASSTRDSGDTQYF.